The present T cell receptor beta chain was sequenced within a study of T cells in Graves' hyperthyroidism and ophthalmopathy. The study's findings and limits: Most clonotypes that expanded in the thyroid above 0.001 also showed up in blood.

TCR beta CDR3 region amplification was performed from RNA transcripts. Primed by the HTBI set, a first-round RT-PCR was run on the TCR CDR3. MiXCR, run by TCRdb on the multiplex PCR reads, gives a single entry per CDR3 protein. The table shows approximately 560,000 distinct CDR3 sequences, with roughly 46% occurring only once. This clonotype came up many times. Its antigen remains unidentified. This CDR3 comprises 14 residues. Germline values: CDR1 WSHSY, CDR2 SAAADI. V dropped 3 bases and J dropped 2 bases, with 10 bases sitting between them. It was uncontrolled infection, other autoimmune disease, pregnancy or lactation that excluded patients.

The source material was peripheral blood or thyroid tissue (not recorded which). The chain carries TRBV10-2 and TRBJ1-1; D uncertain. The TCR was taken from a woman under 30 with Graves' hyperthyroidism. The DNA for the CDR3 is TGCGCCAGCAGTGATGTTTCCCCAAACACTGAAGCTTTCTTT. Protein: CASSDVSPNTEAFF.